This T cell receptor beta chain was recovered during a study of blood T cell repertoires in COVID-19 (dated by TCRdb to the early 2020s). Background on the whole study: Samples covering the acute and convalescent phases of COVID-19 were provided by collaborators in the United States, Italy and Spain. The prospective study material was composed of cDNA or gDNA derived from T cells, B-cell-depleted T cells, or PBMCs. Deeply sampled blood TCRbeta repertoires from subjects exposed to, actively infected with, or recovered from COVID-19 were included in the dataset. The repertoires were released in a freely available public database meant as a resource for research on the immune response to SARS-CoV-2. Samples were obtained from the ongoing ImmuneRACE study (first 160 participants) and from 1,200 or so subjects provided by 6 global collaborators. A de-identified subject ID, COVID-19 status, age in years and sex were almost always included in the sample metadata. Where HLA class I and class II types were available, the types were taken from metadata supplied by the sample provider, not from assay-based typing.

At one collaborating source in Seattle, patients were enrolled during active infection and were followed longitudinally through the course of disease. Collaborating institutions collected whole blood in K2EDTA tubes following their own protocols. For TCRbeta analysis, collaborators shipped samples as frozen whole blood, isolated PBMCs, or DNA extracted from either of those sample types. The germline V gene (reference sequence) supplies CDR1 GTSNPN and CDR2 SVGIG. V is pared back by 0 bases and J by 0 bases, with 10 bases lying between the germline termini. The CDR3 has 15 amino acids, counting the end cysteine and phenylalanine. Only CDR3 DNA is held: 45 bases, read in frame from base 1. The immunoSEQ Assay, a bias-controlled multiplex PCR, was used to amplify TCRbeta CDR3 regions from genomic DNA. On the study's bioinformatics: The number of nucleated cells in each sample was estimated by amplification of reference gene primers within the assay. To quantify the absolute abundance of each unique TCRbeta CDR3 rearrangement, sequence reads were collapsed and filtered. Productive Simpson clonality was computed per sample as the square root of Simpson's diversity index over productive rearrangements. TCRdb took over this immuneACCESS table, retaining in-frame rearrangements with V and J assigned. Such tables are incomplete; in checked studies, under half of the missing clones stem from an unresolved V gene, and the remainder is unexplained. For V, J and clone size, that table is used; D and trimming come from the DNA. Present in this sample are 250,000 to 300,000 clones, over 80% of which were seen just once. The top ten clones comprise roughly 10% of the sample.

As for this clone: The target of this receptor is not known. Base qualities are not at hand, and no much larger clone is one base apart.

Beyond this particular receptor, the publication reports: The amount of clinical and demographic metadata varied by source and participant and was provided uncurated.

Material: peripheral blood. The clonotype was recovered from a woman aged 70-85 years with COVID-19, enrolled during active disease. In this chain, TRBV30 is recombined with TRBJ2-3; TRBD2 is a weak D gene call, 7 bases matching. Here the CDR3 is given as CAWSVQGGSTDTQYF. At the DNA level, the sequence is TGTGCCTGGAGTGTACAGGGAGGGAGCACAGATACGCAGTATTTT. Supplemented by the reference TRBV30 and TRBJ2-3 proteins around the CDR3, the complete variable domain is SQTIHQWPATLVQPVGSPLSLECTVEGTSNPNLYWYRQAAGRGLQLLFYSVGIGQISSEVPQNLSASRPQDRQFILSSKKLLLSDSGFYLCAWSVQGGSTDTQYFGPGTRLTVL.